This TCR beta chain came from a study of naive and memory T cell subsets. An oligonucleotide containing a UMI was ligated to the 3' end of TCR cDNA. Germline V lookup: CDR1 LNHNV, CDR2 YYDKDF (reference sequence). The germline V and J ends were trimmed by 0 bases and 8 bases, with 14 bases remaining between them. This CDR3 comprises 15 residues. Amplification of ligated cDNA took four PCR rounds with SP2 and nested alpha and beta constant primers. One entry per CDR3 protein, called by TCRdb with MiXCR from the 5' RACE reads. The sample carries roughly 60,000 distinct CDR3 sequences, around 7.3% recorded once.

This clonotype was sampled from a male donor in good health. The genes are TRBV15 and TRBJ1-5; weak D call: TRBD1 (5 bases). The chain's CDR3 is CATSREPGGQEPQHF. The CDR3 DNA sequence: TGTGCCACCAGCAGAGAACCCGGGGGTCAGGAGCCCCAGCATTTT.